This T cell receptor (beta chain) was recovered during a study of T cells after yellow fever vaccination. The study's findings and limits: Most clones from primary vaccination were detected again post-booster (96% CD4, around 88% CD8). Contamination by abundant bulk-population clonotypes could be present in FACS-sorted repertoires.

Germline CDR1 SGHTA, CDR2 FQGNSA. CDR3 length: 17 residues. V shed 5 bases, J shed 1 base, and the junction held 11 bases outside the gene matches. Worth noting for this clonotype: Antigen specificity is unknown.

In making TCR cDNA, 5'RACE template switching added a universal primer site and UMIs to it. MiXCR was run by TCRdb on the 5' RACE reads, yielding one entry per CDR3 protein. Of approximately 550,000 distinct CDR3 sequences listed, 19% are singletons. This TCR came from a man aged 25 to 40 who received the YFV17D yellow fever vaccine. V is TRBV7-2 and J is TRBJ2-1; 7 positions agree with TRBD1. The input for sequencing was PBMCs, taken 15 days after the yellow fever booster vaccination. The CDR3 here is CASSLATGDRSYNEQFF. As DNA, the CDR3 is TGTGCCAGCAGCCTTGCTACAGGGGATCGGTCCTACAATGAGCAGTTCTTC.